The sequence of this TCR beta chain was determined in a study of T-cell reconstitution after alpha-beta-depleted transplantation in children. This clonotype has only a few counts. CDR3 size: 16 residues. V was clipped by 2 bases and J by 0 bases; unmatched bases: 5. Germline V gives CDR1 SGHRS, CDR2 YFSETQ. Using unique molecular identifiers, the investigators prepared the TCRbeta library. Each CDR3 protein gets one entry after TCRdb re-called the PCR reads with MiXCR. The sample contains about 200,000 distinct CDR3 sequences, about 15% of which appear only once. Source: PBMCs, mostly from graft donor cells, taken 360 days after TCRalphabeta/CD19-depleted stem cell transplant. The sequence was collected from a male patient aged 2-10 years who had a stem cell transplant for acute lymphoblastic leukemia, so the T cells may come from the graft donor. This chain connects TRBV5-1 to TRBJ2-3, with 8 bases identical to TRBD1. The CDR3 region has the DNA TGCGCCAGCAGCTTAGGGACAGGTTTTAGCACAGATACGCAGTATTTT. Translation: CASSLGTGFSTDTQYF.